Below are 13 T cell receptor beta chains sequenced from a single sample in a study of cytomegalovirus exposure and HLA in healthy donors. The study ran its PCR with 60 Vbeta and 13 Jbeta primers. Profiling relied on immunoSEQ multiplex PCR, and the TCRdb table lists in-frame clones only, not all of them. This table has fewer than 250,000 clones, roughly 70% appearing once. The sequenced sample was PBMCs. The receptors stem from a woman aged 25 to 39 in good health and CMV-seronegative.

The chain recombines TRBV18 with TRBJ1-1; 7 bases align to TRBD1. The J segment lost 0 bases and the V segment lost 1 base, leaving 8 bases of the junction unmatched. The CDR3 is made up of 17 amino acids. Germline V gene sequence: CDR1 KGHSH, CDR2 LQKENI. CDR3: CASSPRQTGQLNTEAFF. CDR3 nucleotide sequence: TGTGCCAGCTCACCACGTCAGACAGGGCAACTGAACACTGAAGCTTTCTTT.

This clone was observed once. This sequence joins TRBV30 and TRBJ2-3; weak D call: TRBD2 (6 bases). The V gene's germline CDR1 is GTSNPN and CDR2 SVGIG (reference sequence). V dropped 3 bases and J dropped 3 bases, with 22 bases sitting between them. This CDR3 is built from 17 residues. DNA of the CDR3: TGTGCCTGGAGCGGTCGGCGGGACCGACGAAATACAGATACGCAGTATTTT. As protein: CAWSGRRDRRNTDTQYF.

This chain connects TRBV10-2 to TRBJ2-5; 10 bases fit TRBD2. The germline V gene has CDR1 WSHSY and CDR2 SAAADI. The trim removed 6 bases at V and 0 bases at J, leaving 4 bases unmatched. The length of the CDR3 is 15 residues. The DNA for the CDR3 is TGCGCCAGCAGGAAAAGCGGGGGGGACCAAGAGACCCAGTACTTC. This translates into CASRKSGGDQETQYF.

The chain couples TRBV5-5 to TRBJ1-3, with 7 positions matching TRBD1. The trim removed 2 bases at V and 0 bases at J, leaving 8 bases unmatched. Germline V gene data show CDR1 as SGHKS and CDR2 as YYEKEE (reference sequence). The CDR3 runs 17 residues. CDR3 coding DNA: TGTGCCAGCAGCTTCCCCAAGACAGGGAGCTCTGGAAACACCATATATTTT. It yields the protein CASSFPKTGSSGNTIYF.

For the CDR3, the DNA is TGTGCCAGCAGTTTCGGCGCTCTCCCGGGGGATGGCTACACCTTC. Protein: CASSFGALPGDGYTF. The chain carries TRBV28 and TRBJ1-2; maybe TRBD1 (5 bases). Germline CDR1 reads MDHEN; CDR2 reads SYDVKM. The CDR3 runs to 15 residues. V lost 3 bases to trimming and J lost 6 bases, with 17 bases between them.

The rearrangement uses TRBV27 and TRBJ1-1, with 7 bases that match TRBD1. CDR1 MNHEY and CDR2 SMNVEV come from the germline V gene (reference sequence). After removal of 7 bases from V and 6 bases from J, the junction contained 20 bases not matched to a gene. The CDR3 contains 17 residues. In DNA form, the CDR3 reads TGTGCCAGCAACACGATCGACAGGGAGGTGAAGCAGGCTGAAGCTTTCTTT. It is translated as CASNTIDREVKQAEAFF.

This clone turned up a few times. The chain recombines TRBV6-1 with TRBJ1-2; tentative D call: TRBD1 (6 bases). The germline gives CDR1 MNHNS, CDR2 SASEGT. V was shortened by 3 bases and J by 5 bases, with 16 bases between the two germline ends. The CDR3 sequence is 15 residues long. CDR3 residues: CASSDLDRTKYGYTF. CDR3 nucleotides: TGTGCCAGCAGTGACTTAGACAGGACGAAGTATGGCTACACCTTC.

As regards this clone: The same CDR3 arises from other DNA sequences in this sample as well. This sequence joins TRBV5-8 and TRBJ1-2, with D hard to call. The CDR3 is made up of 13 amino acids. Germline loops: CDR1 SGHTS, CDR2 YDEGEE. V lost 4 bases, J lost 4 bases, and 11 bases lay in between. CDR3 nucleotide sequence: TGTGCCAGCAGCCCTCAGGTTCTCTATGGCTACACCTTC. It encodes CASSPQVLYGYTF.

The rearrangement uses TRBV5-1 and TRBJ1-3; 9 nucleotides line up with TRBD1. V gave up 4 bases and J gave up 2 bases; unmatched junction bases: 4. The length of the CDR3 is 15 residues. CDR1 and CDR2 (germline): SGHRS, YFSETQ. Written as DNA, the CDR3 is TGCGCCAGCAGCCCCGGGACAGGGACTGGAAACACCATATATTTT. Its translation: CASSPGTGTGNTIYF.

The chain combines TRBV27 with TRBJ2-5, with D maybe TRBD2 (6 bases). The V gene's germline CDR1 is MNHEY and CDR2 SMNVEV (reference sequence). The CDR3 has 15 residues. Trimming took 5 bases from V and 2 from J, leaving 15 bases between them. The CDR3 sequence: CASSLFSGDQETQYF. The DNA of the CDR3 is TGTGCCAGCAGTCTTTTTTCGGGAGATCAAGAGACCCAGTACTTC.

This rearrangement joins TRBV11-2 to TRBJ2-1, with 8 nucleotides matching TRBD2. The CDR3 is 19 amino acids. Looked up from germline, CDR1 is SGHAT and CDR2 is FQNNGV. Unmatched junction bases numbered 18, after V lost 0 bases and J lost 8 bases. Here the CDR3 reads CASSLDGVSGMIGEDEQFF. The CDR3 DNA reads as TGTGCCAGCAGCTTAGATGGGGTTAGCGGGATGATAGGGGAGGATGAGCAGTTCTTC.

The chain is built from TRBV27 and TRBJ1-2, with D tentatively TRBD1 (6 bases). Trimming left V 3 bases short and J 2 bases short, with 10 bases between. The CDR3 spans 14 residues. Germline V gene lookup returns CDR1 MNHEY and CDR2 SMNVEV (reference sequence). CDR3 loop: CASSFQGTNYGYTF. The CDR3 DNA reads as TGTGCCAGCAGTTTTCAGGGGACCAACTATGGCTACACCTTC.

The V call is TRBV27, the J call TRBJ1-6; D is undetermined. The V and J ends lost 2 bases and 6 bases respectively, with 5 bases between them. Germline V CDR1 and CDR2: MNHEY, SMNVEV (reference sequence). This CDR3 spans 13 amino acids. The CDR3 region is CASSLMSNSPLHF. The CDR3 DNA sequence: TGTGCCAGCAGTTTAATGAGTAATTCACCCCTCCACTTT.